This TCR beta chain was identified in a study of T cell repertoires in cytomegalovirus infection. Study-wide points: In two of eight donors, the top clonotype was HLA-C-restricted CMV-specific.

This clonotype was observed at least ten times. What it binds is not known. The germline V gene has CDR1 ENHRY and CDR2 SYGVKD. Trimming left V 5 bases short and J 0 bases short, with 9 bases between. This CDR3 is built from 14 residues. TCRdb redid the calling of the reads with MiXCR, one entry per CDR3 protein. The sample lists approximately 490,000 distinct CDR3 sequences, approximately 10% occurring once. The source is a human donor in good health (CMV status not recorded). Some clones in this sample may be carry-over from other donors' samples. V and J are TRBV10-3 and TRBJ2-3, with a tentative D call TRBD1 (6 bases). The sequenced sample consisted of PBMCs. The CDR3 here is CAISNGGSTDTQYF. CDR3 DNA sequence: TGTGCCATCAGTAATGGGGGCAGCACAGATACGCAGTATTTT.